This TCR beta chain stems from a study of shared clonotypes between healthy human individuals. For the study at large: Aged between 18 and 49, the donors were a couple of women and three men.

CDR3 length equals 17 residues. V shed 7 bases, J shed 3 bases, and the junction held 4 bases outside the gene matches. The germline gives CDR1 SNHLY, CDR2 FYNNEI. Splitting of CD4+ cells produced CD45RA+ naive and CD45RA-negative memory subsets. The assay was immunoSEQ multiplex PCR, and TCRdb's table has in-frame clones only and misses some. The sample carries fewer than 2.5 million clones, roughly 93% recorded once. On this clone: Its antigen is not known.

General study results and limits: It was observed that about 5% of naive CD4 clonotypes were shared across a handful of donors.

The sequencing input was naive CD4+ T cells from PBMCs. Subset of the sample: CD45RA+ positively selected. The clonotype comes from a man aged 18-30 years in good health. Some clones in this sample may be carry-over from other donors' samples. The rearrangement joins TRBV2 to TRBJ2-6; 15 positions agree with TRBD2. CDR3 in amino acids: CASIGLAGGDGANVLTF. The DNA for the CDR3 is TGTGCCAGCATCGGACTAGCGGGAGGGGATGGGGCCAACGTCCTGACTTTC.